The TCR beta chain described here comes from a study of neurological immune-mediated disorders. In its sample, this clonotype ranks as large (0.1 to 1%). TCRdb reanalysed the 5' RACE reads using MiXCR and keeps one entry per CDR3 protein. The repertoire holds about 50,000 distinct CDR3 sequences, about 9.3% seen once, with approximately 5.3% in the top ten. Germline CDR1 SGHKS, CDR2 YYEKEE (reference sequence). CDR3 size: 14 residues. V gave up 7 bases and J gave up 0 bases; unmatched junction bases: 3. The chain recombines TRBV5-5 with TRBJ2-2, with 7 bases lining up with TRBD1. This clonotype originated in a man aged 65 to 85 with HTLV-1-associated myelopathy (HAM/TSP). Sequencing input: PBMCs. CDR3 residues: CASGDRANTGELFF. The DNA of the CDR3 is TGTGCCAGCGGTGACAGGGCGAACACCGGGGAGCTGTTTTTT.